The clone carrying this T cell receptor (beta chain) was counted a single time. Its target is unknown. This specimen belongs to a study of cytomegalovirus exposure and HLA in healthy donors. Turning to the study itself: T cells numbering around 180 million yielded approximately 100 million unique TCR beta sequences in an earlier analysis.

Primers: 60 Vbeta forward and 13 Jbeta reverse. Sequenced by immunoSEQ multiplex PCR; TCRdb stores in-frame clones only, minus some. The data hold about 190,000 clones, with less than 85% observed a single time. CDR1 and CDR2 from the germline V gene are KGHSH and LQKENI. The J segment lost 1 base and the V segment lost 2 bases, leaving 5 bases of the junction unmatched. The CDR3 has 17 amino acids. Regarding the study as a whole: Earlier results showed most TCR beta V segments being productive about 87% or about 30% of the time. In vitro assays verified that three CMV-associated chains recognized CMV antigens specifically. Researchers counted some 150 TCR beta chains as cytomegalovirus-associated.

This chain joins TRBV18 and TRBJ2-7; TRBD2 aligns across 13 bases. This sequence originates from a man younger than 45 in good health and CMV-seropositive. Specimen: PBMCs. Written as DNA, the CDR3 is TGTGCCAGCTCACCAGCCGGGACTAGCGGGAAGTCCTACGAGCAGTACTTC. Translating gives CASSPAGTSGKSYEQYF.